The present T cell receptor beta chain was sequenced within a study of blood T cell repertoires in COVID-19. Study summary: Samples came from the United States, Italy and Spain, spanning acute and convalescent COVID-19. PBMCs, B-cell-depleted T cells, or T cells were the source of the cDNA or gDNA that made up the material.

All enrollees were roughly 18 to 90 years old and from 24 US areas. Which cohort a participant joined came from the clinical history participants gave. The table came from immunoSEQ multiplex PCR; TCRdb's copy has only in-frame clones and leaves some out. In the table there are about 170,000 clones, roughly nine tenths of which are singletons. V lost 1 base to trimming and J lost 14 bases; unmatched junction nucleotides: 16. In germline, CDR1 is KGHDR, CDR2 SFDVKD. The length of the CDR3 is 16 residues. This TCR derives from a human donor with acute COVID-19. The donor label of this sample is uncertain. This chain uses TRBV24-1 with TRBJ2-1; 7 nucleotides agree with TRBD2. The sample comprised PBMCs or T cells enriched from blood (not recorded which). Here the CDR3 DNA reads TGTGCCACCAGTGATTTCAGCGCTAGCGGAGGTGTTGGAAAGTTCTTC. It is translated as CATSDFSASGGVGKFF.